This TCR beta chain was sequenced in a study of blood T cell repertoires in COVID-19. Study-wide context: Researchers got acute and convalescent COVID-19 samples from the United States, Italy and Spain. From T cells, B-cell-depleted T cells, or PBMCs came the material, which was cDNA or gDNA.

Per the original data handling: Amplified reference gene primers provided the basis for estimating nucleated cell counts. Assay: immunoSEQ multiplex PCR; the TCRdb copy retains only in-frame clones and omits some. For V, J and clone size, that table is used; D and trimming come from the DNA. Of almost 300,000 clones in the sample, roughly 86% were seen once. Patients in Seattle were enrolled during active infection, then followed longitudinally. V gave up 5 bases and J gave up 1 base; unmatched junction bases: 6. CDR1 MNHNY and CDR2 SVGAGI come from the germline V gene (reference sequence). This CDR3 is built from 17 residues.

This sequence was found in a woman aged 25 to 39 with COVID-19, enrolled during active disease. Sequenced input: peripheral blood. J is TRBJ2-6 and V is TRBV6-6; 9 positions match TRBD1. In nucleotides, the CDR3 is TGTGCCAGCAGTCCGGGACAGGGAATTTCTGGGGCCAACGTCCTGACTTTC. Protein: CASSPGQGISGANVLTF.